The source of this TCR beta chain is a study of blood T cell repertoires in COVID-19. Overall study context: COVID-19 samples, acute and convalescent, were from the United States, Italy and Spain. Sample material is recorded as cDNA or gDNA derived from T cells, B-cell-depleted T cells, or PBMCs.

Per the authors' pipeline: For nucleated cells, counts were estimated from reference gene primer amplification. Sequenced by immunoSEQ multiplex PCR; TCRdb stores in-frame clones only, minus some. The V and J calls and clone size are taken from that table; D and trimming were inferred from the DNA. The sample holds roughly 60,000 clones, around 80% seen once. The length of the CDR3 is 14 residues. Looked up from germline, CDR1 is DFQATT and CDR2 is SNEGSKA (reference sequence). The V segment lost 3 bases and the J segment 5 bases; nucleotides outside the gene matches: 9. This TCR came from a man in his 60s with acute or convalescent COVID-19. V and J are TRBV20-1 and TRBJ2-7; 8 bases are a match to TRBD1. The sample was peripheral blood. The CDR3 sequence is CSASGAGGLDEQYF. The CDR3 nucleotides read TGCAGTGCTAGTGGGGCAGGGGGCTTGGACGAGCAGTACTTC.